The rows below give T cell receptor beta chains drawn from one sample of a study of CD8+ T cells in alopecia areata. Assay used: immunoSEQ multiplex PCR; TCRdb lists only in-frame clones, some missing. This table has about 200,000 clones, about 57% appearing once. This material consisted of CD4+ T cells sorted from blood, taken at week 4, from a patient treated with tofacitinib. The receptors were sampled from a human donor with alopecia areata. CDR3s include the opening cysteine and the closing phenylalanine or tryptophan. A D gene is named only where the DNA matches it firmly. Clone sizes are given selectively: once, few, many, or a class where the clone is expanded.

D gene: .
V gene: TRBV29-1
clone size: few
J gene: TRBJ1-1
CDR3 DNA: TGCAGCGTTGATGGGGTCACTGAAGCTTTCTTT
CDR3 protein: CSVDGVTEAFF

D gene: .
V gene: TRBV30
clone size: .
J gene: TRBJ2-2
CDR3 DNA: TGTGCCTGGAGTGGTGGAGTCCCAGGGGAGCTGTTTTTT
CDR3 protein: CAWSGGVPGELFF

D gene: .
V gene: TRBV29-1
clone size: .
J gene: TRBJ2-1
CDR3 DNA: TGCAGCGTTGTAAATCTAGACAGTACGAACAATGAGCAGTTCTTC
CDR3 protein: CSVVNLDSTNNEQFF

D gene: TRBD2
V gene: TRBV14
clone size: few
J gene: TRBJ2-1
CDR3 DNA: TGTGCCAGCAGCCTAAGACGAACCAGCGGGATGCGGAATGAGCAGTTCTTC
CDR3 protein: CASSLRRTSGMRNEQFF

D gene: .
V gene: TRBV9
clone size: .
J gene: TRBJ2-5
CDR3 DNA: TGTGCCAGCAGCGTAGCGGGCAGGCTTGAAGAGACCCAGTACTTC
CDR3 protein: CASSVAGRLEETQYF

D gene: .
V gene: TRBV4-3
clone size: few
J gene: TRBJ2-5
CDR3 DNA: TGCGCCAGCAGCCAAGACTCCTTGCGGTTGGAGACCCAGTACTTC
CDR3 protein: CASSQDSLRLETQYF

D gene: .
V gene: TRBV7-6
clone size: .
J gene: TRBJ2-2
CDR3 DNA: TGTGCCAGTATAGAAGGGGGGCCAAACACCGGGGAGCTGTTTTTT
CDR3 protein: CASIEGGPNTGELFF

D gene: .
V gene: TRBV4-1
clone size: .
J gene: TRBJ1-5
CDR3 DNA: TGCGCCAGCAGCCAAGGGATAAATCAGCCCCAGCATTTT
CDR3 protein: CASSQGINQPQHF

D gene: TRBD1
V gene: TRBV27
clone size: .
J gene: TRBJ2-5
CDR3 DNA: TGTGCCAGCAGTTTCGACAGGGAAGAGACCCAGTACTTC
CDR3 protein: CASSFDREETQYF

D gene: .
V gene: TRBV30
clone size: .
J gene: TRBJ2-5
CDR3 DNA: TGTGCCTGGACCCGGACTCGTGAGACCCAGTACTTC
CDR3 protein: CAWTRTRETQYF

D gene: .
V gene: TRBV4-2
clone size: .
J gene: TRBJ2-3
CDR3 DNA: TGTGCCAGCAGCCAAGGTGTTAGCCAACCTCTCACAGATACGCAGTATTTT
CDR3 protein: CASSQGVSQPLTDTQYF

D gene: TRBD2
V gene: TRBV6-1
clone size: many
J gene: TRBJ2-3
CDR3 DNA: TGTGCCAGCAGTGAAGAGCTAGCGGGGGGGCCGCTAGATACGCAGTATTTT
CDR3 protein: CASSEELAGGPLDTQYF

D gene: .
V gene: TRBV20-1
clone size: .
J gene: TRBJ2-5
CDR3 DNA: TGCAGTGCTACAATGGAGACCCAGTACTTC
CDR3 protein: CSATMETQYF

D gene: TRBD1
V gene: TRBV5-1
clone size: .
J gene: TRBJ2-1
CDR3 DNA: TGCGCCAGCAGCTTGGGACAGGGGCCCCTCGATGAGCAGTTCTTC
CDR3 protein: CASSLGQGPLDEQFF

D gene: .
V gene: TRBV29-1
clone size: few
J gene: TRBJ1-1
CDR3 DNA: TGCAGCGTCGCTCCTCCAGGGTGGGCCCACACTGAAGCTTTCTTT
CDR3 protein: CSVAPPGWAHTEAFF

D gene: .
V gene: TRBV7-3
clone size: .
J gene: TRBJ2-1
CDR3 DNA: TGTGCCAGCAGCTTAATGGGCGGTGAGCAGTTCTTC
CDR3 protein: CASSLMGGEQFF

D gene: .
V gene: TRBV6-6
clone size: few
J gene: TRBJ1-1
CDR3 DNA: TGTGCCAGCAGTTCCATTGGGAAAATGAACACTGAAGCTTTCTTT
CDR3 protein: CASSSIGKMNTEAFF

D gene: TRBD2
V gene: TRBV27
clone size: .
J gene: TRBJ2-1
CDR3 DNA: TGTGCCAGCAGTTTTCGCGGGGGGGCCTACAATGAGCAGTTCTTC
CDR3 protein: CASSFRGGAYNEQFF

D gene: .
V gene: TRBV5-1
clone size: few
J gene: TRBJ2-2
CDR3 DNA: TGCGCCAGCAGCTCGGGTCAGGGTATGGACACCGGGGAGCTGTTTTTT
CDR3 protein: CASSSGQGMDTGELFF

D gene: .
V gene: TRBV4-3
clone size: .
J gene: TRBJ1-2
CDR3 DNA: TGCGCCAGCAGCCAAGATCCAAGGGAATCTGGCTACACCTTC
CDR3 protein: CASSQDPRESGYTF

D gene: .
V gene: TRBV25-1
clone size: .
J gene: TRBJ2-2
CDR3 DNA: TGTGCCAGCAGTGGGGATCCCCCCGGGGAGCTGTTTTTT
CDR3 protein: CASSGDPPGELFF

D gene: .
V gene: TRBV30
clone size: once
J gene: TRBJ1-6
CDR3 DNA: TGTGCCTGGAGTAGCGGACAACCAAATTCACCCCTCCACTTT
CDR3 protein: CAWSSGQPNSPLHF

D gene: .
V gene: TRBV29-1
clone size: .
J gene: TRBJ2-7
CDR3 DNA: TGCAGCGTAGCCCCACAGGGCCTGAACGAGCAGTACTTC
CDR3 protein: CSVAPQGLNEQYF

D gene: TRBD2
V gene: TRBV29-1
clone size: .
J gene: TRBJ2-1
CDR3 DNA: TGCAGCGTCGAGGGGCTAGCGGGGGATGAGCAGTTCTTC
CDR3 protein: CSVEGLAGDEQFF

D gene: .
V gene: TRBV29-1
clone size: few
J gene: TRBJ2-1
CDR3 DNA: TGCAGCGTTGACCTGGATTGGCGGGAGCAGTTCTTC
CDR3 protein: CSVDLDWREQFF

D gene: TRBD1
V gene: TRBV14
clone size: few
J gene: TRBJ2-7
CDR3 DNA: TGTGCCAGCAGCCAAGTTCCAGGGGGTGAGCAGTACTTC
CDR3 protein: CASSQVPGGEQYF

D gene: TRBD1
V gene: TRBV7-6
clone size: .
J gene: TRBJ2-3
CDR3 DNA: TGTGCCAGCAGCTTACTAGGGGGCCAAAGCACAGATACGCAGTATTTT
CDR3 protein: CASSLLGGQSTDTQYF

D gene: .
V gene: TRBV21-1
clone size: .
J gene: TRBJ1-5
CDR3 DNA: TGTGCCGGGGCACAGGGGGCTAGTCAGCCCCAGCATTTT
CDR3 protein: CAGAQGASQPQHF

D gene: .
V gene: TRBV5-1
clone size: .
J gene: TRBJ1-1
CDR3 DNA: TGCGCCAGCAGCTTGGCCGGTGATGCCAACACTGAAGCTTTCTTT
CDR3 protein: CASSLAGDANTEAFF

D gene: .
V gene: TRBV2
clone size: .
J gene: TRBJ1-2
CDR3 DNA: TGTGCCAGCGCGCTTACCTATGGCTACACCTTC
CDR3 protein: CASALTYGYTF

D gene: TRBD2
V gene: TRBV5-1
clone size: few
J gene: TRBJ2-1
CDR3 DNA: TGCGCCAGCAGCTTGTGGATTATGAGGACTAGCGGGGGTAATGAGCAGTTCTTC
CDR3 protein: CASSLWIMRTSGGNEQFF

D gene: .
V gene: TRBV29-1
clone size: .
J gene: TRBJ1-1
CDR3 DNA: TGCAGCGTTGAAATGAGGTCAGCGAACACTGAAGCTTTCTTT
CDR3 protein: CSVEMRSANTEAFF

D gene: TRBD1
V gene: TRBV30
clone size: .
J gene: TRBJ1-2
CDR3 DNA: TGTGCCTGGCACAGGGGATCTAACTATGGCTACACCTTC
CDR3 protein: CAWHRGSNYGYTF

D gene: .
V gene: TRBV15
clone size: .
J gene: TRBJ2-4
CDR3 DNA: TGTGCCACCAGCAGAGACCCCGGGGCCGACATTCAGTACTTC
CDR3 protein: CATSRDPGADIQYF

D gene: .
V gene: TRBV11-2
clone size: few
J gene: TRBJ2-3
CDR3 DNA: TGTGCCAGCAGCCCCCCAAAGGGTACGCAGTATTTT
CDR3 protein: CASSPPKGTQYF

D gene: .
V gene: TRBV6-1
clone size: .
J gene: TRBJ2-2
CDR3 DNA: TGTGCCAGCAGTGACAGATTCACCGGGGAGCTGTTTTTT
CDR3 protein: CASSDRFTGELFF

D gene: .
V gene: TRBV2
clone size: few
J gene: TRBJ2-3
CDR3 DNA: TGTGCCAGCAGCGCCGTCGGCAGCACAGATACGCAGTATTTT
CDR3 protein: CASSAVGSTDTQYF

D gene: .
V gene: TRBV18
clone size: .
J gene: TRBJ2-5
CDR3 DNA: TGTGCCAGCTCACCAGATCTCGGGGAGACCCAGTACTTC
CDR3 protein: CASSPDLGETQYF

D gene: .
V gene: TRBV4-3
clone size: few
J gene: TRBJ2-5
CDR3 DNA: TGCGCCAGCAGCCCGGGACGGAATGACCAAGAGACCCAGTACTTC
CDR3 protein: CASSPGRNDQETQYF

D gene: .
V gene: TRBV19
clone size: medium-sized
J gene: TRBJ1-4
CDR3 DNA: TGTGCCAGTGCCTCGACGTTCCGTGAAAAACTGTTTTTT
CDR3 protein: CASASTFREKLFF

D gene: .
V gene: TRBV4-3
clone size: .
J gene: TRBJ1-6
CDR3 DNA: TGCGCCAGCAGCCAAGCTCCGCCGGGACGGGGGGACTCACCCCTCCACTTT
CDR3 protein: CASSQAPPGRGDSPLHF

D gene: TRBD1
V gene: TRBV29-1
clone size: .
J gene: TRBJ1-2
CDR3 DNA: TGCAGCGTTTCACAGGGGGCTTTCTATGGCTACACCTTC
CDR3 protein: CSVSQGAFYGYTF

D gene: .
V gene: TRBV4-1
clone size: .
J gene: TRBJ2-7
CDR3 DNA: TGCGCCAGCAGCCAAGCCGGCAGGGGATCCGGTGGGCAGTACTTC
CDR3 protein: CASSQAGRGSGGQYF

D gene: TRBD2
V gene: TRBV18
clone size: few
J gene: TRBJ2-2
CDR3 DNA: TGTGCCAGCTCACCACGTAGCGGGGCCGCGAACACCGGGGAGCTGTTTTTT
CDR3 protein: CASSPRSGAANTGELFF

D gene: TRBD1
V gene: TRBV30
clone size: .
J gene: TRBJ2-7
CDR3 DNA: TGTGCCTGGAGTGTACAGGACAGGGTTTACGAGCAGTACTTC
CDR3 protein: CAWSVQDRVYEQYF

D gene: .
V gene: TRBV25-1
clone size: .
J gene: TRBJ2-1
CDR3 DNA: TGTGCCAGCTCGACCAGCTACAATGAGCAGTTCTTC
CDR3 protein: CASSTSYNEQFF

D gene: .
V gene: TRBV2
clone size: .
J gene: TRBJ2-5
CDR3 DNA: TGTGCCAGCGGAAGGAGTCAAGAGACCCAGTACTTC
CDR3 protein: CASGRSQETQYF

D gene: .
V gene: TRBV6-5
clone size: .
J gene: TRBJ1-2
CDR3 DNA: TGTGCCAGCAGGAGTAGGCAGAACTATGGCTACACCTTC
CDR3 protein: CASRSRQNYGYTF

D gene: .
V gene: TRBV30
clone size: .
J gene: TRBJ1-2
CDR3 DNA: TGTGCCTGTAACCCTAAGAGACAGCTCTATGGCTACACCTTC
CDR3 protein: CACNPKRQLYGYTF

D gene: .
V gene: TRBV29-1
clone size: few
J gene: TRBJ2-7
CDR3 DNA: TGCAGCGTTGAAACGTCGGATGAGCAGTACTTC
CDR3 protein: CSVETSDEQYF

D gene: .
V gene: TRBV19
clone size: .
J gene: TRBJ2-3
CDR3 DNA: TGTGCCAGTAGTAGCGGGGGCACAGATACGCAGTATTTT
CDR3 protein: CASSSGGTDTQYF

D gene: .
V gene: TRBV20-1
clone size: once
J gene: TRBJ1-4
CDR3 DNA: TGCAGTTCGGAATACTGGGGCAGGTTGTTTTTT
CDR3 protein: CSSEYWGRLFF

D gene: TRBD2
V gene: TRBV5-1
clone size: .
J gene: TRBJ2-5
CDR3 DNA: TGCGCCAGCAGCTTGAAACTAGCGGATCATCTAGCAAGGGCTGAAGAGACCCAGTACTTC
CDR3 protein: CASSLKLADHLARAEETQYF

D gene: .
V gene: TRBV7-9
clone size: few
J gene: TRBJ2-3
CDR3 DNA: TGTGCCAGCACCTACACAGATACGCAGTATTTT
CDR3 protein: CASTYTDTQYF